Listed below are T cell receptor beta chains from one sample, sequenced in a study of blood T cell repertoires in COVID-19. Here immunoSEQ multiplex PCR was the method, and the copy in TCRdb shows in-frame clones only, minus some. The repertoire holds around 95,000 clones, with about 85% as singletons. Sequencing input: peripheral blood. Receptor source: a woman aged 80 or over with acute or convalescent COVID-19. CDR3s include the opening cysteine and the closing phenylalanine or tryptophan. Fields, in order: D gene, CDR3 length, V gene, clone size, J gene, CDR3 DNA, CDR3 protein. A D gene is named only where the DNA matches it firmly. Not every row has a clone size; where given, it reads once, few, many or a size class.

d_call: TRBD2
cdr3_length: 17
v_call: TRBV5-4
clone_size: .
j_call: TRBJ2-3
cdr3_nt: TGTGCCAGCAGCCCGGGCCTAGGGCGGGGGGGCCCAGATACGCAGTATTTT
cdr3_aa: CASSPGLGRGGPDTQYF

d_call: .
cdr3_length: 14
v_call: TRBV29-1
clone_size: .
j_call: TRBJ1-3
cdr3_nt: TGCAGCGTTGCTTCGGGGAACTCTGGAAACACCATATATTTT
cdr3_aa: CSVASGNSGNTIYF

d_call: TRBD1
cdr3_length: 16
v_call: TRBV9
clone_size: .
j_call: TRBJ2-2
cdr3_nt: TGTGCCAGCAGCGTGGGACAGGGTCAGGTAACCGGGGAGCTGTTTTTT
cdr3_aa: CASSVGQGQVTGELFF

d_call: TRBD1
cdr3_length: 18
v_call: TRBV6-2/TRBV6-3
clone_size: .
j_call: TRBJ1-5
cdr3_nt: TGTGCCAGCACCCCCTCTCCGGGACAGGGAGAGGCCAATCAGCCCCAGCATTTT
cdr3_aa: CASTPSPGQGEANQPQHF

d_call: .
cdr3_length: 14
v_call: TRBV6-2/TRBV6-3
clone_size: .
j_call: TRBJ1-1
cdr3_nt: TGTGCCAGCAGCCCCCAGACAGAAAACACTGAAGCTTTCTTT
cdr3_aa: CASSPQTENTEAFF

d_call: TRBD2
cdr3_length: 16
v_call: TRBV27
clone_size: .
j_call: TRBJ2-5
cdr3_nt: TGTGCCAGCAGTTTATCGAAGACCGCGGGGGGTGCGACCCAGTACTTC
cdr3_aa: CASSLSKTAGGATQYF

d_call: .
cdr3_length: 12
v_call: TRBV19
clone_size: .
j_call: TRBJ1-2
cdr3_nt: TGTGCCAGTAACGACAGAAGCTATGGCTACACCTTC
cdr3_aa: CASNDRSYGYTF

d_call: TRBD2
cdr3_length: 17
v_call: TRBV28
clone_size: .
j_call: TRBJ2-5
cdr3_nt: TGTGCCAGCAGATCCCCCCCGGGTAGCGGGGCCCAAGAGACCCAGTACTTC
cdr3_aa: CASRSPPGSGAQETQYF

d_call: .
cdr3_length: 15
v_call: TRBV28
clone_size: .
j_call: TRBJ1-2
cdr3_nt: TGTGCCAGCAGTTTATTGCAGATATCCAACTATGGCTACACCTTC
cdr3_aa: CASSLLQISNYGYTF

d_call: .
cdr3_length: 13
v_call: TRBV5-5
clone_size: .
j_call: TRBJ1-5
cdr3_nt: TGTGCCAGCAGCTTTGTCGCGGAGCAGCCCCAGCATTTT
cdr3_aa: CASSFVAEQPQHF

d_call: TRBD1
cdr3_length: 15
v_call: TRBV13
clone_size: .
j_call: TRBJ1-2
cdr3_nt: TGTGCCAGCAGCTCGTACAGGGGGCGGAACTATGGCTACACCTTC
cdr3_aa: CASSSYRGRNYGYTF

d_call: .
cdr3_length: 13
v_call: TRBV27
clone_size: .
j_call: TRBJ1-3
cdr3_nt: TGTGCCAGCAGTTTAACGCGGTTGGGCACCATATATTTT
cdr3_aa: CASSLTRLGTIYF

d_call: .
cdr3_length: 13
v_call: TRBV18
clone_size: .
j_call: TRBJ1-5
cdr3_nt: TGTGCCAGCTCAGGGGAGAACAATCAGCCCCAGCATTTT
cdr3_aa: CASSGENNQPQHF

d_call: .
cdr3_length: 11
v_call: TRBV18
clone_size: .
j_call: TRBJ1-1
cdr3_nt: TGTGCCAGCTCAGGACAGACTGAAGCTTTCTTT
cdr3_aa: CASSGQTEAFF

d_call: TRBD1
cdr3_length: 15
v_call: TRBV18
clone_size: .
j_call: TRBJ1-2
cdr3_nt: TGTGCCAGCTCACCAATTATTTCGGACAGGAACGGCTACACCTTC
cdr3_aa: CASSPIISDRNGYTF

d_call: .
cdr3_length: 14
v_call: TRBV9
clone_size: .
j_call: TRBJ1-5
cdr3_nt: TGTGCCAGCAGCGAAGGACAAGATTATCAGCCCCAGCATTTT
cdr3_aa: CASSEGQDYQPQHF

d_call: TRBD2
cdr3_length: 14
v_call: TRBV5-1
clone_size: .
j_call: TRBJ2-2
cdr3_nt: TGCGCCAGTACCGGGGGGACCGTGACCGGGGAGCTGTTTTTT
cdr3_aa: CASTGGTVTGELFF

d_call: .
cdr3_length: 13
v_call: TRBV18
clone_size: .
j_call: TRBJ2-3
cdr3_nt: TGTGCCAGCTTTCACCGGGACACAGATACGCAGTATTTT
cdr3_aa: CASFHRDTDTQYF

d_call: .
cdr3_length: 17
v_call: TRBV7-8
clone_size: .
j_call: TRBJ1-4
cdr3_nt: TGTGCCAGCAGCGCATCTCTGGGGGGGGAGCTGAGGGAAAAACTGTTTTTT
cdr3_aa: CASSASLGGELREKLFF

d_call: .
cdr3_length: 12
v_call: TRBV6-5
clone_size: .
j_call: TRBJ2-5
cdr3_nt: TGTGCCAGCAGTTATGTCAGGGAGACCCAGTACTTC
cdr3_aa: CASSYVRETQYF

d_call: .
cdr3_length: 14
v_call: TRBV11-2
clone_size: .
j_call: TRBJ1-2
cdr3_nt: TGTGCCAGCAGCCCGACTAATAACATGGTATCCTACACCTTC
cdr3_aa: CASSPTNNMVSYTF

d_call: .
cdr3_length: 15
v_call: TRBV6-5
clone_size: .
j_call: TRBJ2-5
cdr3_nt: TGTGCCAGCAGCGGGGACGGCTACCAGGGGGAGACCCAGTACTTC
cdr3_aa: CASSGDGYQGETQYF

d_call: TRBD2
cdr3_length: 14
v_call: TRBV6-5
clone_size: .
j_call: TRBJ2-7
cdr3_nt: TGTGCCACCGGAGGGCGGGGGGGCCTCTACGAGCAGTACTTC
cdr3_aa: CATGGRGGLYEQYF

d_call: .
cdr3_length: 13
v_call: TRBV5-1
clone_size: .
j_call: TRBJ2-1
cdr3_nt: TGCGCCAGCAGCTCACAGTCGTACAATGAGCAGTTCTTC
cdr3_aa: CASSSQSYNEQFF

d_call: .
cdr3_length: 14
v_call: TRBV2
clone_size: .
j_call: TRBJ2-2
cdr3_nt: TGTGCCAGCAGCCGGACAGTTCTCACCGGGGAGCTGTTTTTT
cdr3_aa: CASSRTVLTGELFF

d_call: TRBD2
cdr3_length: 16
v_call: TRBV9
clone_size: .
j_call: TRBJ2-5
cdr3_nt: TGTGCCAGCAGCGTCACTAGCGGGGAGATTCAAGAGACCCAGTACTTC
cdr3_aa: CASSVTSGEIQETQYF

d_call: .
cdr3_length: 15
v_call: TRBV6-2/TRBV6-3
clone_size: .
j_call: TRBJ2-1
cdr3_nt: TGTGCCAGCAGTTACGGGGGGGCCTTGGCCCATGAGCAGTTCTTC
cdr3_aa: CASSYGGALAHEQFF

d_call: .
cdr3_length: 13
v_call: TRBV7-3
clone_size: few
j_call: TRBJ2-3
cdr3_nt: TGTGCCAGCAGCGCTGCTAGTCGGGATACGCAGTATTTT
cdr3_aa: CASSAASRDTQYF

d_call: .
cdr3_length: 13
v_call: TRBV19
clone_size: .
j_call: TRBJ1-2
cdr3_nt: TGTGCCACCGAAAAGACAGGAAACTATGGCTACACCTTC
cdr3_aa: CATEKTGNYGYTF

d_call: TRBD1
cdr3_length: 16
v_call: TRBV6-1
clone_size: few
j_call: TRBJ1-5
cdr3_nt: TGTGCCAGCAGTGGACCGACAGGGAATAGCAATCAGCCCCAGCATTTT
cdr3_aa: CASSGPTGNSNQPQHF

d_call: .
cdr3_length: 18
v_call: TRBV10-3
clone_size: few
j_call: TRBJ1-2
cdr3_nt: TGTGCCATCAGTGCCCGCGGGGCCGGCACCCCAGCTAACTATGGCTACACCTTC
cdr3_aa: CAISARGAGTPANYGYTF

d_call: TRBD1
cdr3_length: 15
v_call: TRBV19
clone_size: .
j_call: TRBJ1-1
cdr3_nt: TGTGCCAGTACCCCCTCGACAGGGTCGTGGACTGAAGCTTTCTTT
cdr3_aa: CASTPSTGSWTEAFF

d_call: .
cdr3_length: 14
v_call: TRBV6-5
clone_size: .
j_call: TRBJ1-2
cdr3_nt: TGTGCCAGCAGCCCAGGATCAGAACCTTATGGCTACACCTTC
cdr3_aa: CASSPGSEPYGYTF

d_call: .
cdr3_length: 13
v_call: TRBV5-5
clone_size: .
j_call: TRBJ2-1
cdr3_nt: TGTGCCAGCAGCTTCCTCGGGTACAATGAGCAGTTCTTC
cdr3_aa: CASSFLGYNEQFF

d_call: TRBD1
cdr3_length: 17
v_call: TRBV7-9
clone_size: once
j_call: TRBJ1-5
cdr3_nt: TGTGCCAGCAGCTTATACCTAGACAGGGGCCGAAATCAGCCCCAGCATTTT
cdr3_aa: CASSLYLDRGRNQPQHF

d_call: TRBD1
cdr3_length: 13
v_call: TRBV18
clone_size: .
j_call: TRBJ1-4
cdr3_nt: TGTGCCAGCTCATTTGGACAGGAGGAAAAACTGTTTTTT
cdr3_aa: CASSFGQEEKLFF

d_call: .
cdr3_length: 14
v_call: TRBV28
clone_size: .
j_call: TRBJ1-2
cdr3_nt: TGTGCCAGCAGTCCTCCTCAGGGTTTCTATGGCTACACCTTC
cdr3_aa: CASSPPQGFYGYTF

d_call: .
cdr3_length: 17
v_call: TRBV19
clone_size: .
j_call: TRBJ1-5
cdr3_nt: TGTGCCAGTAGTCCAAGACAGATTTCTTATAGCAATCAGCCCCAGCATTTT
cdr3_aa: CASSPRQISYSNQPQHF

d_call: .
cdr3_length: 12
v_call: TRBV2
clone_size: .
j_call: TRBJ1-2
cdr3_nt: TGTGCCAGCAGTTACAGGGACTATGGCTACACCTTC
cdr3_aa: CASSYRDYGYTF

d_call: .
cdr3_length: 19
v_call: TRBV21-1
clone_size: .
j_call: TRBJ1-1
cdr3_nt: TGTGCCAGCAGCCCCCTGGGGGCCGGCCTATATCCCATGAACACTGAAGCTTTCTTT
cdr3_aa: CASSPLGAGLYPMNTEAFF

d_call: .
cdr3_length: 13
v_call: TRBV12-3/TRBV12-4
clone_size: few
j_call: TRBJ1-6
cdr3_nt: TGTGCCAGCAGTCCAACAGTAAGCTCACCCCTCCACTTT
cdr3_aa: CASSPTVSSPLHF

d_call: TRBD2
cdr3_length: 14
v_call: TRBV2
clone_size: .
j_call: TRBJ2-3
cdr3_nt: TGTGCCAGCACACTAGCGGGCCCCACAGATACGCAGTATTTT
cdr3_aa: CASTLAGPTDTQYF

d_call: TRBD1
cdr3_length: 16
v_call: TRBV6-6
clone_size: few
j_call: TRBJ2-7
cdr3_nt: TGTGCCAGCAGTTACCTCCGGGACAGGGGGCCTAGCGAGCAGTACTTC
cdr3_aa: CASSYLRDRGPSEQYF

d_call: TRBD2
cdr3_length: 16
v_call: TRBV9
clone_size: .
j_call: TRBJ2-3
cdr3_nt: TGTGCCAGCAGCGTAGCGGCTAGCGGGAGACAAGATACGCAGTATTTT
cdr3_aa: CASSVAASGRQDTQYF

d_call: .
cdr3_length: 13
v_call: TRBV2
clone_size: .
j_call: TRBJ2-1
cdr3_nt: TGTGCCCAAAGGCAGGGGACCTACAATGAGCAGTTCTTC
cdr3_aa: CAQRQGTYNEQFF

d_call: .
cdr3_length: 13
v_call: TRBV5-6
clone_size: .
j_call: TRBJ1-1
cdr3_nt: TGTGCCAGCAGCTCAGGACATAACACTGAAGCTTTCTTT
cdr3_aa: CASSSGHNTEAFF

d_call: .
cdr3_length: 16
v_call: TRBV28
clone_size: .
j_call: TRBJ1-1
cdr3_nt: TGTGCCAGCAGTTTATCAGGGGCCGCCGGTCCGGTCGAAGCTTTCTTT
cdr3_aa: CASSLSGAAGPVEAFF

d_call: .
cdr3_length: 14
v_call: TRBV6-5
clone_size: .
j_call: TRBJ1-1
cdr3_nt: TGTGCCAGCAGTTTACGAGTCTCGAACACTGAAGCTTTCTTT
cdr3_aa: CASSLRVSNTEAFF

d_call: TRBD1
cdr3_length: 13
v_call: TRBV28
clone_size: once
j_call: TRBJ1-1
cdr3_nt: TGTGCCAGCAGTTCAACAGGGGTCACTGAAGCTTTCTTT
cdr3_aa: CASSSTGVTEAFF

d_call: TRBD2
cdr3_length: 17
v_call: TRBV19
clone_size: .
j_call: TRBJ2-7
cdr3_nt: TGTGCCAGTAGTCCCCGACTAGCGGGGGGGTACTCCTACGAGCAGTACTTC
cdr3_aa: CASSPRLAGGYSYEQYF

d_call: .
cdr3_length: 13
v_call: TRBV9
clone_size: once
j_call: TRBJ1-1
cdr3_nt: TGTGCCAGCAGCGCGCAGGGGAACACTGAAGCTTTCTTT
cdr3_aa: CASSAQGNTEAFF

d_call: .
cdr3_length: 15
v_call: TRBV6-5
clone_size: .
j_call: TRBJ1-5
cdr3_nt: TGTGCCAGCAGTTACTGGGGGGGGCGGGATCAGCCCCAGCATTTT
cdr3_aa: CASSYWGGRDQPQHF

d_call: .
cdr3_length: 12
v_call: TRBV5-1
clone_size: .
j_call: TRBJ1-2
cdr3_nt: TGCGCCAGCAGCTTGACAGGGAATGGCTACACCTTC
cdr3_aa: CASSLTGNGYTF

d_call: .
cdr3_length: 12
v_call: TRBV5-4
clone_size: once
j_call: TRBJ2-5
cdr3_nt: TGTGCCAGCAGCTTGGCCTTAGAGACCCAGTACTTC
cdr3_aa: CASSLALETQYF

d_call: TRBD1
cdr3_length: 15
v_call: TRBV9
clone_size: once
j_call: TRBJ1-3
cdr3_nt: TGTGCCAGCAGCGGACTCGGGGACAGAGGAAACACCATATATTTT
cdr3_aa: CASSGLGDRGNTIYF

d_call: .
cdr3_length: 16
v_call: TRBV24-1
clone_size: .
j_call: TRBJ1-2
cdr3_nt: TGTGCCACCAGTGATGCTACAGGGACCATACACTATGGCTACACCTTC
cdr3_aa: CATSDATGTIHYGYTF

d_call: .
cdr3_length: 15
v_call: TRBV4-2
clone_size: once
j_call: TRBJ2-3
cdr3_nt: TGTGCCAGCAGCCCCCTTCCCCCCCCGGCAGATACGCAGTATTTT
cdr3_aa: CASSPLPPPADTQYF

d_call: TRBD1
cdr3_length: 16
v_call: TRBV18
clone_size: .
j_call: TRBJ2-2
cdr3_nt: TGTGCCAGCTCACCCCGCGACAGGGGGGACACCGGGGAGCTGTTTTTT
cdr3_aa: CASSPRDRGDTGELFF